This T cell receptor beta chain was captured by sequencing in a study of preoperative IRX-2 immunotherapy in early breast cancer. The CDR3 contains 14 residues. Germline values: CDR1 SGHVS, CDR2 FNYEAQ. Using immunoSEQ multiplex PCR, the repertoire was profiled, and TCRdb retains in-frame clones only, with some absent. The repertoire holds around 88,000 clones, approximately 90% seen once, with about 1.9% in the top ten. Treatment noted: preoperative locoregional IRX-2 cytokine immunotherapy. Samples came from a phase Ib trial of preoperative locoregional IRX-2 cytokine immunotherapy. A remark on this clone: One end of the junction varies from germline; a read error may be responsible.

Sample: tumor tissue, taken after IRX-2 immunotherapy. This chain connects TRBV7-6 to TRBJ1-1; D ambiguous. This TCR was recovered from a human donor with breast cancer. CDR3 protein: CARSLGRRDTEAFF. CDR3 nucleotides: TGTGCCAGAAGCTTGGGGAGGAGGGACACTGAAGCTTTCTTT.